The clone carrying this TCR beta chain was observed a few times. Its antigen is still unknown. The CDR3 totals 17 residues. The V and J ends lost 7 bases and 5 bases respectively, with 29 bases between them. Germline values: CDR1 SQVTM, CDR2 ANQGSEA. Every donor gave 9 to 10 milliliters of peripheral blood. The data were taken from a study of blood T cells in healthy people across ages. As for the study in general: Per two T cells, template switching captured roughly one barcoded beta molecule. Study-level points and caveats: Higher diversity, along with more naive CD4+ cells, distinguished long-lived donors from aged donors.

Primed by a sample-barcoded 5' primer and a J-beta primer mix, a second PCR proceeded for 7 to 11 cycles. From each sample, at least 2.5 million paired-end reads containing CDR3 were obtained. TCRdb passed the 5' RACE reads through MiXCR, listing each CDR3 protein once. The sample lists around 1,800,000 distinct CDR3 sequences; about two fifths were seen once. This chain links TRBV29-1 with TRBJ1-1; a weak D match, TRBD1 (6 bases). The sequenced sample consisted of blood. The TCR sequence derives from a human donor in good health. The CDR3 DNA reads TGCAGCGCGCTATTGAACCTAAGGCGGGGGCTGGGGACTGAAGCTTTCTTT. This codes for CSALLNLRRGLGTEAFF.